This record concerns one TCR beta chain sequence. The sample comes from a study of T cell responses to AZD1222 COVID-19 vaccine. Profiling relied on immunoSEQ multiplex PCR, and the TCRdb table lists in-frame clones only, not all of them. Here the sample spans roughly 150,000 clones, more than 85% being singletons. Unmatched junction bases numbered 4, after V lost 4 bases and J lost 10 bases. The germline gives CDR1 LNHDA, CDR2 SQIVND (reference sequence). This CDR3 region has 12 residues. This specimen was peripheral blood, taken 28 days after the second AZD1222 dose. The chain joins TRBV19 to TRBJ1-1; 9 bases map to TRBD1. The sequence came from an adult who received the AZD1222 COVID-19 vaccine. The CDR3 loop reads CASSKDRGRAFF. CDR3 DNA sequence: TGTGCCAGTAGTAAGGACAGGGGTCGAGCTTTCTTT. Complete variable domain (other parts from reference TRBV19 and TRBJ1-1): DGGITQSPKYLFRKEGQNVTLSCEQNLNHDAMYWYRQDPGQGLRLIYYSQIVNDFQKGDIAEGYSVSREKKESFPLTVTSAQKNPTAFYLCASSKDRGRAFFGQGTRLTVV.